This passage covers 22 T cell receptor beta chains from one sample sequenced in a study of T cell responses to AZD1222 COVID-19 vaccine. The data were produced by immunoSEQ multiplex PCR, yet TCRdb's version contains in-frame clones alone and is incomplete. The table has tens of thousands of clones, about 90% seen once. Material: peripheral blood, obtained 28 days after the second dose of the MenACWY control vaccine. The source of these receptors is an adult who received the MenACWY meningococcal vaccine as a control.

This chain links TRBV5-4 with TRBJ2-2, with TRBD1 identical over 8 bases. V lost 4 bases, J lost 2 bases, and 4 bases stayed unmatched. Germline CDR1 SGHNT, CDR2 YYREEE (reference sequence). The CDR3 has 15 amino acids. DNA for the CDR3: TGTGCCAGCAGCGGGGACAGGAGTAACACCGGGGAGCTGTTTTTT. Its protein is CASSGDRSNTGELFF.

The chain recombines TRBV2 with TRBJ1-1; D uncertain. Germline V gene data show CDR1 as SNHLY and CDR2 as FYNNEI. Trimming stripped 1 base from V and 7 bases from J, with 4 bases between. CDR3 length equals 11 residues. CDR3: CASSEDIEAFF. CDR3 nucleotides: TGTGCCAGCAGTGAAGACATTGAAGCTTTCTTT.

The CDR3: CASHTGVAGDEETQYF. As DNA, the CDR3 is TGTGCCAGCCACACCGGGGTAGCGGGAGATGAAGAGACCCAGTACTTC. The V and J genes are TRBV4-2 and TRBJ2-5; 9 positions agree with TRBD2. From germline, CDR1 is LGHNA and CDR2 YNFKEQ. This CDR3 contains 16 residues. The V and J ends lost 8 bases and 3 bases, in that order; junction bases with no gene match: 13.

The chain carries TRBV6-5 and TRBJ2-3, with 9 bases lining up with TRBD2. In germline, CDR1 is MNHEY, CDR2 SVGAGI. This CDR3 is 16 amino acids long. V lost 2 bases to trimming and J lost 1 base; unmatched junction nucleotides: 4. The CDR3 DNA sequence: TGTGCCAGCAGTTACAGGTCTAGCGGGGGCACAGATACGCAGTATTTT. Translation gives CASSYRSSGGTDTQYF.

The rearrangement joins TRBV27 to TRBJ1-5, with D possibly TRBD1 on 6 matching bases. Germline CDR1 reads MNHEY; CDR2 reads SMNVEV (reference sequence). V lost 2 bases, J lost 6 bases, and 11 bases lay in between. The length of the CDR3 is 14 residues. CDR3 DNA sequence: TGTGCCAGCAGTTTACAGGGGACGTTTCAGCCCCAGCATTTT. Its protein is CASSLQGTFQPQHF.

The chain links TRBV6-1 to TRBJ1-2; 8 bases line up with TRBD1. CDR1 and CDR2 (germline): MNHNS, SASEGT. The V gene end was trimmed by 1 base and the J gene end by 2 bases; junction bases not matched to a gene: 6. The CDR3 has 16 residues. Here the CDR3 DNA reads TGTGCCAGCAGTGAAGGACGGGACAGGACAAACTATGGCTACACCTTC. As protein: CASSEGRDRTNYGYTF.

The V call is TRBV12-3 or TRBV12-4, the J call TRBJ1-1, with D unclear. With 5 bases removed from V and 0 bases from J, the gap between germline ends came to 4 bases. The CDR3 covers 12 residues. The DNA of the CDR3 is TGTGCCAGCAGTCCAGTGAACACTGAAGCTTTCTTT. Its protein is CASSPVNTEAFF.

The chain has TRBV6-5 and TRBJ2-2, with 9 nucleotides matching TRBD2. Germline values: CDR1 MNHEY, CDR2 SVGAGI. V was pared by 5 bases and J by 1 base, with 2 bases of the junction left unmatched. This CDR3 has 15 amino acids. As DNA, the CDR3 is TGTGCCAGCAGTCCAGCGGGAGGGAACACCGGGGAGCTGTTTTTT. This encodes CASSPAGGNTGELFF.

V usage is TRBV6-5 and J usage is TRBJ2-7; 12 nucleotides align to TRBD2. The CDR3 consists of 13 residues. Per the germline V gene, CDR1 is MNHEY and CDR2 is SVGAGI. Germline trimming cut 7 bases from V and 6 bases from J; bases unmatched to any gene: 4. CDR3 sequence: CASTPLAGGEQYF. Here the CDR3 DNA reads TGTGCCAGCACTCCACTAGCGGGAGGCGAGCAGTACTTC.

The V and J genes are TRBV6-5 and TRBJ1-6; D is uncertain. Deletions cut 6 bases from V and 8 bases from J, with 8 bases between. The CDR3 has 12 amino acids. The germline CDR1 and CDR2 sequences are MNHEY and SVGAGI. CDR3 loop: CASRAWDSPLHF. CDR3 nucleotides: TGTGCCAGCAGGGCTTGGGATTCACCCCTCCACTTT.

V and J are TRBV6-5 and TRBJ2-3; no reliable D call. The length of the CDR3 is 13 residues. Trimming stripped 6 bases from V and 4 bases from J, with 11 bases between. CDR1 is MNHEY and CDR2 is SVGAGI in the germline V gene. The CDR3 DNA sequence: TGTGCCAGCAGCCCCCATGGAGCAGATACGCAGTATTTT. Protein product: CASSPHGADTQYF.

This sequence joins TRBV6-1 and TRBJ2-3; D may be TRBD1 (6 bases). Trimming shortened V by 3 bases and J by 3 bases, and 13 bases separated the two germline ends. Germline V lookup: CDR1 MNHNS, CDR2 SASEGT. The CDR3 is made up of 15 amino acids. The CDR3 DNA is TGTGCCAGCAGTGAGCTACAGGGTGGGACAGATACGCAGTATTTT. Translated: CASSELQGGTDTQYF.

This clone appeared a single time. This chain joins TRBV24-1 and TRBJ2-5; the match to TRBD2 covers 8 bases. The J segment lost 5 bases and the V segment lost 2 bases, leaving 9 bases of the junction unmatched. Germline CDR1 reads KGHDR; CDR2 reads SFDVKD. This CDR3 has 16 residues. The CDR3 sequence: CATSDYPGGPEETQYF. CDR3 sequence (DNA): TGTGCCACCAGTGATTACCCGGGAGGGCCGGAGGAGACCCAGTACTTC.

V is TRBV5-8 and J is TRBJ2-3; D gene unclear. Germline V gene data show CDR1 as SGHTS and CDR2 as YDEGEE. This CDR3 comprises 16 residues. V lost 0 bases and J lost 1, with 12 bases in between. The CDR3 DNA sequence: TGTGCCAGCAGCTTGGGGGCGGCGCTCGGCACAGATACGCAGTATTTT. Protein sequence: CASSLGAALGTDTQYF.

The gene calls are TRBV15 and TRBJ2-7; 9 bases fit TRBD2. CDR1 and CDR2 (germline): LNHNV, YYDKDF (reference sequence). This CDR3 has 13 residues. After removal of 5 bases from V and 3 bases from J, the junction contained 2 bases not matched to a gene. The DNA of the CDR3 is TGTGCCACCAGCGTTAGCGGGAGCTACGAGCAGTACTTC. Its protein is CATSVSGSYEQYF.

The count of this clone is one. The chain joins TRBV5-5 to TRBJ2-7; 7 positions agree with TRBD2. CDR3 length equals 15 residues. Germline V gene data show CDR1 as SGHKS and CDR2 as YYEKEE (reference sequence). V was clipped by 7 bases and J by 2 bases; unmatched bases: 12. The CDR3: CASARPAGVAYEQYF. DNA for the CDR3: TGTGCCAGCGCCCGCCCCGCGGGGGTTGCCTACGAGCAGTACTTC. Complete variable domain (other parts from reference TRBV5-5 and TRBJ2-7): DAGVTQSPTHLIKTRGQQVTLRCSPISGHKSVSWYQQVLGQGPQFIFQYYEKEERGRGNFPDRFSARQFPNYSSELNVNALLLGDSALYLCASARPAGVAYEQYFGPGTRLTVT.

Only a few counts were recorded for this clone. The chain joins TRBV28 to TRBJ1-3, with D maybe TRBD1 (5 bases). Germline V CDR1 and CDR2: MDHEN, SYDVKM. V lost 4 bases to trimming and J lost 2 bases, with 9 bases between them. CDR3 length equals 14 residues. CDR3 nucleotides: TGTGCCAGCAGTTCCCAGGGAGCTGGAAACACCATATATTTT. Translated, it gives CASSSQGAGNTIYF.

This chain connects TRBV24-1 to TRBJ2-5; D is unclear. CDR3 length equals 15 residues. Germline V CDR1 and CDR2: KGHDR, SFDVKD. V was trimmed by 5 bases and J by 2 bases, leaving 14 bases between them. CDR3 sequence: CATSGSIEAQETQYF. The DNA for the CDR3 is TGTGCCACCAGTGGTTCGATCGAGGCTCAAGAGACCCAGTACTTC.

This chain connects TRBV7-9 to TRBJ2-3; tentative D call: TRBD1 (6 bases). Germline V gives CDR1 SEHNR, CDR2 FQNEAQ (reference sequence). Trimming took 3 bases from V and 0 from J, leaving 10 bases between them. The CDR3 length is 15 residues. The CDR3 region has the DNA TGTGCCAGCAGCTTTGACAGGACTAGCACAGATACGCAGTATTTT. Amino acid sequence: CASSFDRTSTDTQYF.

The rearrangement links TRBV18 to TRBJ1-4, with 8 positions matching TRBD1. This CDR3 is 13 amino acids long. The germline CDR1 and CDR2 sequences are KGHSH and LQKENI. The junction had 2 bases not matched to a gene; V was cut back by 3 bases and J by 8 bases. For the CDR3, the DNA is TGTGCCAGCTCACCTGGGACAGGCGAAAAACTGTTTTTT. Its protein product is CASSPGTGEKLFF.

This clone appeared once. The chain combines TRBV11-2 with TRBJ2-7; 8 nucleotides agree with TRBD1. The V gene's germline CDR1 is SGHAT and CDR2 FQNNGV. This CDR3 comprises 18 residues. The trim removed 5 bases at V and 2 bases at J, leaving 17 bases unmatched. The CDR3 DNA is TGTGCCAGCAGCCGAAACCCAACAGGACAGGGCAGGACCTACGAGCAGTACTTC. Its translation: CASSRNPTGQGRTYEQYF. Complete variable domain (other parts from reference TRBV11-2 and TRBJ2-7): EAGVAQSPRYKIIEKRQSVAFWCNPISGHATLYWYQQILGQGPKLLIQFQNNGVVDDSQLPKDRFSAERLKGVDSTLKIQPAKLEDSAVYLCASSRNPTGQGRTYEQYFGPGTRLTVT.

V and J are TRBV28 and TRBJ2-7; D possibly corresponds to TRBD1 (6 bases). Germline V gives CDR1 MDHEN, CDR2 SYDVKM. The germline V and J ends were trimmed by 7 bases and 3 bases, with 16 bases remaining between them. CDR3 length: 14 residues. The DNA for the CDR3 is TGTGCCAGCACCCCCCCCGGACAGAGCTACGAGCAGTACTTC. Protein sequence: CASTPPGQSYEQYF.